What follows are 24 T cell receptor beta chains derived from one specimen sequenced in a study of T cells in Graves' hyperthyroidism and ophthalmopathy. RNA transcripts yielded amplified TCR beta CDR3 regions. A set of HTBI primers served as the primers for a first-round RT-PCR of the TCR CDR3. TCRdb ran MiXCR on the multiplex PCR reads and lists one entry per CDR3 protein. The data show 660,000 or so distinct CDR3 sequences, more than 20% seen once. The sample comprised blood. The receptors shown here come from a man under 40 with Graves' ophthalmopathy.

This clonotype has a count of ten or more. The chain links TRBV28 to TRBJ2-1, with 7 bases matching TRBD2. CDR1 and CDR2 from the germline V gene are MDHEN and SYDVKM. This CDR3 is 15 amino acids long. The V and J ends lost 6 bases and 8 bases, in that order; junction bases with no gene match: 13. CDR3 sequence: CASSPGDYPDDEQFF. As DNA, the CDR3 is TGTGCCAGCAGCCCCGGGGACTACCCAGACGATGAGCAGTTCTTC.

The sample holds many counts of this clonotype. V and J are TRBV30 and TRBJ2-2; the D is unclear. V shed 0 bases and J shed 3 bases, with 5 bases lying between them. This CDR3 spans 13 amino acids. Germline V gene data show CDR1 as GTSNPN and CDR2 as SVGIG (reference sequence). The CDR3 here is CAWSVLDTGELFF. CDR3 DNA sequence: TGTGCCTGGAGTGTACTTGACACCGGGGAGCTGTTTTTT.

The chain combines TRBV7-2 with TRBJ1-6, with D hard to call. The CDR3 has 15 residues. Germline values: CDR1 SGHTA, CDR2 FQGNSA. V gave up 1 base and J gave up 10 bases, with 14 bases separating them. The CDR3 DNA is TGTGCCAGCAGCTTAGGGGTAGGCCTTAGATCACCCCTCCACTTT. Residues: CASSLGVGLRSPLHF.

A few counts support this clonotype. The chain is built from TRBV28 and TRBJ2-4; D is unresolved. The germline gives CDR1 MDHEN, CDR2 SYDVKM. The V gene lost 7 bases and the J gene lost 0 bases, with 7 bases spanning the gap. CDR3 size: 13 residues. CDR3 loop: CASKDRAKNIQYF. The DNA for the CDR3 is TGTGCCAGCAAAGATCGAGCCAAAAACATTCAGTACTTC.

This chain links TRBV11-2 with TRBJ1-2, with D perhaps matching TRBD1 (6 bases). The V gene lost 6 bases and the J gene lost 4 bases, with 18 bases spanning the gap. The CDR3 extends over 15 amino acids. Germline V gene data show CDR1 as SGHAT and CDR2 as FQNNGV. The CDR3 here is CASSPPGVGAYGYTF. In DNA form, the CDR3 reads TGTGCCAGCAGTCCCCCGGGGGTGGGGGCCTATGGCTACACCTTC.

The chain is built from TRBV11-3 and TRBJ2-3; the D gene is possibly TRBD1 (5 bases). Trimming took off 5 bases at V and 6 bases at J, with 27 bases between the two ends. Germline lookup yields CDR1 SGHNT and CDR2 YENEEA. The length of the CDR3 is 18 residues. The CDR3 reads CASSVRQPFRPLTDTQYF. The CDR3 nucleotides read TGTGCCAGCAGCGTCCGACAGCCGTTCAGACCGTTGACTGATACGCAGTATTTT.

This clonotype was counted many times. The rearrangement joins TRBV3-1 to TRBJ2-1; D uncertain. V was trimmed by 3 bases and J by 9 bases, leaving 9 bases between them. The germline gives CDR1 LGHDT, CDR2 YNNKEL (reference sequence). The CDR3 contains 12 residues. The CDR3 nucleotides are TGTGCCAGCAGCCACCCAGCGAGTGAGCAGTTCTTC. It yields the protein CASSHPASEQFF.

This clonotype was seen repeatedly, ten times or more. The rearrangement uses TRBV5-6 and TRBJ2-5, with D tentatively TRBD2 (5 bases). There are 13 residues in the CDR3. Per germline, CDR1 SGHDT and CDR2 YYEEEE. V lost 4 bases to trimming and J lost 4 bases, with 11 bases between them. The CDR3 spells CASSPQAGETQYF. The CDR3 region has the DNA TGTGCCAGCAGCCCCCAGGCGGGAGAGACCCAGTACTTC.

This clonotype was seen ten or more times. This chain links TRBV5-1 with TRBJ2-2, with D perhaps matching TRBD2 (6 bases). The CDR3 is 15 amino acids. Germline V CDR1 and CDR2: SGHRS, YFSETQ. The V end was cut by 6 bases, the J end by 4 bases, with 16 bases between. The CDR3 here is CASKGSGYGTGELFF. The CDR3 DNA reads TGCGCCAGCAAGGGCAGCGGGTATGGCACCGGGGAGCTGTTTTTT. The complete variable domain, with remaining parts taken from reference TRBV5-1 and TRBJ2-2, reads KAGVTQTPRYLIKTRGQQVTLSCSPISGHRSVSWYQQTPGQGLQFLFEYFSETQRNKGNFPGRFSGRQFSNSRSEMNVSTLELGDSALYLCASKGSGYGTGELFFGEGSRLTVL.

At least ten counts were recorded for this clonotype. The chain links TRBV20-1 to TRBJ1-6; D remains ambiguous. V lost 1 base, J lost 0 bases, and 13 bases lay in between. This CDR3 is 17 amino acids long. Germline CDR1 DFQATT, CDR2 SNEGSKA (reference sequence). The CDR3 DNA reads TGCAGTGCTAGAGCCCCACGGACGAGCTCCTATAATTCACCCCTCCACTTT. This encodes CSARAPRTSSYNSPLHF.

This clonotype has just a few counts. V gene TRBV7-9 combines with J gene TRBJ1-1; D uncertain. Trimming shortened V by 5 bases and J by 0 bases, and 13 bases separated the two germline ends. CDR3 length: 15 residues. Germline CDR1 SEHNR, CDR2 FQNEAQ (reference sequence). Here the CDR3 reads CASSPSFNMNTEAFF. The CDR3 nucleotides are TGTGCCAGCAGCCCCTCCTTCAATATGAACACTGAAGCTTTCTTT.

DNA of the CDR3: TGTGCCAGCTGGGGTTTCATAAGTAACTATGGCTACACCTTC. Protein sequence: CASWGFISNYGYTF. V is TRBV7-9 and J is TRBJ1-2; D gene ambiguous. This CDR3 is built from 14 residues. The germline CDR1 and CDR2 sequences are SEHNR and FQNEAQ (reference sequence). V lost 8 bases and J lost 1, with 14 bases in between.

This chain connects TRBV3-1 to TRBJ1-2, with D perhaps TRBD1 (5 bases). Germline V lookup: CDR1 LGHDT, CDR2 YNNKEL (reference sequence). The germline V and J ends were trimmed by 6 bases and 8 bases, with 16 bases remaining between them. This CDR3 is 13 amino acids long. The CDR3 sequence: CASSLSVGDGYTF. Here the CDR3 DNA reads TGTGCCAGCAGTCTCTCTGTGGGGGACGGCTACACCTTC.

The V and J genes are TRBV15 and TRBJ1-1; 9 bases fit TRBD1. The CDR3 has 16 residues. The germline V gene encodes CDR1 LNHNV and CDR2 YYDKDF (reference sequence). J lost 0 bases, V lost 5 bases, and 7 bases had no gene match. In nucleotides, the CDR3 is TGTGCCACCAGCGGAGGGACAGGGACCTTGAACACTGAAGCTTTCTTT. Translated, it gives CATSGGTGTLNTEAFF.

This chain connects TRBV19 to TRBJ2-1; the match to TRBD2 covers 10 bases. CDR3 length: 16 residues. V trimming: 4 bases; J trimming: 6 bases; junction bases outside the gene matches: 9. Germline V gene lookup returns CDR1 LNHDA and CDR2 SQIVND (reference sequence). The DNA of the CDR3 is TGTGCCAGTAGTAACAGTCGACTAGCGGGTGGCAATGAGCAGTTCTTC. It codes for CASSNSRLAGGNEQFF.

The chain links TRBV2 to TRBJ1-5, with unresolved D. The CDR3 is 15 residues long. Germline V lookup: CDR1 SNHLY, CDR2 FYNNEI. Trimming removed 6 bases from V and 4 bases from J, with 16 bases in between. CDR3 sequence reads: CASRRGSFGNQPQHF. The CDR3, as DNA: TGTGCCAGCAGACGCGGATCATTCGGGAATCAGCCCCAGCATTTT.

This clonotype was detected a few times. The chain joins TRBV5-1 to TRBJ1-4; no reliable D call. The CDR3 extends over 18 amino acids. Germline V gene data show CDR1 as SGHRS and CDR2 as YFSETQ. Trimming cost V 0 bases and J 11 bases, with 26 bases left between them. CDR3 DNA: TGCGCCAGCAGCTTGGCCCGTGATGTGACGATTCAGAAGGAGAAACTGTTTTTT. It is translated as CASSLARDVTIQKEKLFF.

The genes are TRBV30 and TRBJ1-2, with TRBD1 identical over 7 bases. Germline trimming cut 0 bases from V and 3 bases from J; bases unmatched to any gene: 7. The CDR3 covers 15 residues. Germline assignment: CDR1 GTSNPN and CDR2 SVGIG (reference sequence). The CDR3 coding sequence is TGTGCCTGGAGTGTACCTGACAGGGACTACTATGGCTACACCTTC. This gives the protein CAWSVPDRDYYGYTF. The full variable domain, its missing parts supplied by reference TRBV30 and TRBJ1-2, is SQTIHQWPATLVQPVGSPLSLECTVEGTSNPNLYWYRQAAGRGLQLLFYSVGIGQISSEVPQNLSASRPQDRQFILSSKKLLLSDSGFYLCAWSVPDRDYYGYTFGSGTRLTVV.

This clonotype was picked up many times. V gene TRBV2 combines with J gene TRBJ2-5; D ambiguous. V was pared by 6 bases and J by 4 bases, with 18 bases between. Germline V gene data show CDR1 as SNHLY and CDR2 as FYNNEI. This CDR3 spans 15 amino acids. The CDR3, as DNA: TGTGCCAGCAGCATCGGCGTGGGAACGGTAGAGACCCAGTACTTC. This encodes CASSIGVGTVETQYF.

This clonotype was detected many times. The V call is TRBV3-1, the J call TRBJ2-2; unclear D gene. V lost 4 bases, J lost 0 bases, and 9 bases lay in between. Germline CDR1 reads LGHDT; CDR2 reads YNNKEL (reference sequence). The CDR3 runs to 15 residues. CDR3 DNA sequence: TGTGCCAGCAGCCCTACGACCTCGAACACCGGGGAGCTGTTTTTT. Its protein is CASSPTTSNTGELFF.

This clonotype turned up a few times. CDR3 residues: CASQAGQETQYF. CDR3 sequence (DNA): TGTGCCAGCCAAGCGGGACAAGAGACCCAGTACTTC. This chain joins TRBV6-1 and TRBJ2-5; 7 positions agree with TRBD2. The CDR3 is 12 amino acids. The J segment lost 2 bases and the V segment lost 8 bases, leaving 2 bases of the junction unmatched. CDR1 and CDR2 from the germline V gene are MNHNS and SASEGT.

This clonotype was seen a few times. V gene TRBV15 combines with J gene TRBJ1-1; D might be TRBD1 (6 bases). V shed 2 bases and J shed 1 base, with 11 bases lying between them. This CDR3 has 15 amino acids. CDR1 is LNHNV and CDR2 is YYDKDF in the germline V gene (reference sequence). CDR3 sequence: CATSRTGQQNTEAFF. CDR3 DNA sequence: TGTGCCACCAGCAGAACCGGACAGCAGAACACTGAAGCTTTCTTT.

V is TRBV24-1 and J is TRBJ1-5, with 7 bases lining up with TRBD1. J lost 2 bases, V lost 4 bases, and 7 bases had no gene match. The CDR3 has 16 residues. CDR1 and CDR2 from the germline V gene are KGHDR and SFDVKD. CDR3 sequence reads: CATSEKGQSGNQPQHF. CDR3 in DNA: TGTGCCACCAGTGAAAAGGGACAGTCGGGCAATCAGCCCCAGCATTTT.

There are many counts of this clonotype. The chain uses TRBV2 and TRBJ2-1; 10 positions agree with TRBD2. This CDR3 contains 14 residues. V trimming: 7 bases; J trimming: 4 bases; junction bases outside the gene matches: 4. The germline V gene has CDR1 SNHLY and CDR2 FYNNEI. The CDR3 is CASKASGSYNEQFF. DNA of the CDR3: TGTGCCAGCAAGGCTAGCGGGAGTTACAATGAGCAGTTCTTC.